This T cell receptor beta chain was identified in a study of early T cells in non-severe SARS-CoV-2 infection. TCRdb called the 5' RACE reads again in MiXCR, with one record for every CDR3 protein. The sample lists around 83,000 distinct CDR3 sequences, 10% occurring once. The CDR3 loop spans 13 amino acids. The germline V gene has CDR1 MNHEY and CDR2 SMNVEV (reference sequence). The V end was cut by 8 bases, the J end by 4 bases, with 13 bases between. This chain joins TRBV27 and TRBJ2-3; perhaps TRBD2 as D (6 bases). The source is an adult who was a healthcare worker with PCR-confirmed SARS-CoV-2 infection or an uninfected control (not recorded which). The input for sequencing was whole blood, taken at baseline. The chain's CDR3 is CASQPPGADTQYF. In DNA, the CDR3 is TGTGCCAGCCAACCCCCGGGGGCAGATACGCAGTATTTT.